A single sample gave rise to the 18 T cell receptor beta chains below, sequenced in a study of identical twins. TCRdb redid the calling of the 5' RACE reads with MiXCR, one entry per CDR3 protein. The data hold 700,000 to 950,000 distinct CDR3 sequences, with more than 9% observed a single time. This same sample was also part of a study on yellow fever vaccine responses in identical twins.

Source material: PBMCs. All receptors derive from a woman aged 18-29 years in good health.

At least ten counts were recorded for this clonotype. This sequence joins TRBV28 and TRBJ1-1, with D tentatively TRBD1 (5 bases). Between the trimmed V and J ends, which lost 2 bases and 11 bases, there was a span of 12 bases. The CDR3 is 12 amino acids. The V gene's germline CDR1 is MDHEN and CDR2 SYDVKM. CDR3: CASSLGGKAAFF. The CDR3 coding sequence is TGTGCCAGCAGTTTAGGGGGGAAGGCGGCTTTCTTT.

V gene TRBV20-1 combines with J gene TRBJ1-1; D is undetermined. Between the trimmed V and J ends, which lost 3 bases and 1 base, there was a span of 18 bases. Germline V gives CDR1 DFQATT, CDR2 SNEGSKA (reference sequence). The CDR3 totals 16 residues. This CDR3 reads CSARGRAALGNTEAFF. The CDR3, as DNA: TGCAGTGCTAGGGGGAGGGCCGCCTTGGGGAACACTGAAGCTTTCTTT.

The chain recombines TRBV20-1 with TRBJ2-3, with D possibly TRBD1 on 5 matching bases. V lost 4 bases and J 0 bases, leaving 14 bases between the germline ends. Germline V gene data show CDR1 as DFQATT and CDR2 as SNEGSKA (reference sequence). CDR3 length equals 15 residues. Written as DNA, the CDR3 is TGCAGTGCTACGCCGACAGCCCAAAGCACAGATACGCAGTATTTT. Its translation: CSATPTAQSTDTQYF.

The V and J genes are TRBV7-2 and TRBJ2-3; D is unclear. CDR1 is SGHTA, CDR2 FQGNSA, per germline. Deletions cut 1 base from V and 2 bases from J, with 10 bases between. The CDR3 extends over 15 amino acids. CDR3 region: CASSLEFYLTDTQYF. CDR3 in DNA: TGTGCCAGCAGCTTAGAGTTTTACCTCACAGATACGCAGTATTTT.

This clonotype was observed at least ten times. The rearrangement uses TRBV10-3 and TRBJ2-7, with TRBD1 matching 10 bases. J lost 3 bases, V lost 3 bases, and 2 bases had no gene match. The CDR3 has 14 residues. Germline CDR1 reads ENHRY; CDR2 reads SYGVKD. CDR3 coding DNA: TGTGCCATCAGTGAACGGGACAGGGGCTACGAGCAGTACGTC. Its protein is CAISERDRGYEQYV.

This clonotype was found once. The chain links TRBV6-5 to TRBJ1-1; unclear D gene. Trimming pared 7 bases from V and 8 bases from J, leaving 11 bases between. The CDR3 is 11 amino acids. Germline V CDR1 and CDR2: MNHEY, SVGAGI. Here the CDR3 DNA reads TGTGCCAGCAAACGAAGGTCAGAAGCTTTCTTT. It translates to CASKRRSEAFF.

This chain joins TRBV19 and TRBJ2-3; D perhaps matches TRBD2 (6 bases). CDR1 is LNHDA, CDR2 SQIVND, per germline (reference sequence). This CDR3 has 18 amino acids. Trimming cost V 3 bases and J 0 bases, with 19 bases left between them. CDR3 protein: CASSMRGEGRSSTDTQYF. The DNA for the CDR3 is TGTGCCAGTAGTATGCGGGGTGAAGGGAGGTCCAGCACAGATACGCAGTATTTT.

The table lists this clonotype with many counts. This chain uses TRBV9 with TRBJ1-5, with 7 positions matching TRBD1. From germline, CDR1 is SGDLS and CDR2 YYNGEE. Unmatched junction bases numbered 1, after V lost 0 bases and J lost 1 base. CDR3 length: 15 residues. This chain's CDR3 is CASSVAGQSNQPQHF. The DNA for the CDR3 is TGTGCCAGCAGCGTAGCGGGACAGAGCAATCAGCCCCAGCATTTT. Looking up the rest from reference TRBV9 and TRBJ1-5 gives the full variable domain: DSGVTQTPKHLITATGQRVTLRCSPRSGDLSVYWYQQSLDQGLQFLIQYYNGEERAKGNILERFSAQQFPDLHSELNLSSLELGDSALYFCASSVAGQSNQPQHFGDGTRLSIL.

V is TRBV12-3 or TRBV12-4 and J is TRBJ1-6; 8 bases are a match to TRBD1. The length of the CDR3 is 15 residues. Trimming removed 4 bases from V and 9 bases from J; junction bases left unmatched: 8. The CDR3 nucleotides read TGTGCCAGCAGTTCCGCGACAGGGGCAGGTTCACCCCTCCACTTT. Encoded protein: CASSSATGAGSPLHF.

This chain's CDR3 is CANRNVDRTEQFF. In DNA, the CDR3 is TGTGCCAACAGAAATGTAGACAGGACTGAGCAGTTCTTC. The V call is TRBV27, the J call TRBJ2-1, with D maybe TRBD1 (6 bases). This CDR3 comprises 13 residues. Trimming removed 10 bases at V and 9 bases at J, with 19 bases between. Per germline, CDR1 MNHEY and CDR2 SMNVEV (reference sequence).

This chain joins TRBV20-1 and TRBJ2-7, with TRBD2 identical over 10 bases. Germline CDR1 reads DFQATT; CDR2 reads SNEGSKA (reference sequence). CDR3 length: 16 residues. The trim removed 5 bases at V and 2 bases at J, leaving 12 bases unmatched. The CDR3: CSAPPRSSGSAYEQYF. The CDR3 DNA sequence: TGCAGTGCTCCCCCTCGGTCTAGCGGGAGTGCCTACGAGCAGTACTTC.

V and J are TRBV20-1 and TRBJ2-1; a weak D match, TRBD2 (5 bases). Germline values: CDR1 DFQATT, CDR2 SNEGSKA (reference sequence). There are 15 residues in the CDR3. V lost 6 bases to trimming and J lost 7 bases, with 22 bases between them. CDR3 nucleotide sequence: TGCAGTGCCACGATTGGACGGTACCCGGGGAATGAGCAGTTCTTC. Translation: CSATIGRYPGNEQFF.

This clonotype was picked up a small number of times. CDR3 DNA: TGCGCCAGCAGCACGACGGCATGGGCCACTGAAGCTTTCTTT. This sequence encodes CASSTTAWATEAFF. The chain recombines TRBV4-1 with TRBJ1-1; D ambiguous. The CDR3 totals 14 residues. Germline V gene lookup returns CDR1 MGHRA and CDR2 YSYEKL. Trimming took off 5 bases at V and 4 bases at J, with 14 bases between the two ends.

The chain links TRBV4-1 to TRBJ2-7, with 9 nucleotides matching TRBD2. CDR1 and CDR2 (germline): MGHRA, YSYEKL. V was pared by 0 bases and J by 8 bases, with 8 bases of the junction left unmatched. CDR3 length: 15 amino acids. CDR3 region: CASSQDLLAGTKQYF. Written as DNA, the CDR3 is TGCGCCAGCAGCCAAGATCTCCTAGCGGGAACAAAGCAGTACTTC.

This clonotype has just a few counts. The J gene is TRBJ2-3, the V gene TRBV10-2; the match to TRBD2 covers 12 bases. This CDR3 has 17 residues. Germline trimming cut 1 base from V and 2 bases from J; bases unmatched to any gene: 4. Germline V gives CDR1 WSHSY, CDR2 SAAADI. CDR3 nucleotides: TGCGCCAGCAGTGAGTGGACTAGCGGGATCTACACAGATACGCAGTATTTT. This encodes CASSEWTSGIYTDTQYF.

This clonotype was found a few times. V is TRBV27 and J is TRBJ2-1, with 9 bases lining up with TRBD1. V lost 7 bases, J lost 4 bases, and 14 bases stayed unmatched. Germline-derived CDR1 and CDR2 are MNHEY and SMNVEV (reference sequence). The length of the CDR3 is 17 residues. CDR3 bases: TGTGCCAGCAACTCCGGGACAGGGTCCACCTCATACAATGAGCAGTTCTTC. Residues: CASNSGTGSTSYNEQFF.

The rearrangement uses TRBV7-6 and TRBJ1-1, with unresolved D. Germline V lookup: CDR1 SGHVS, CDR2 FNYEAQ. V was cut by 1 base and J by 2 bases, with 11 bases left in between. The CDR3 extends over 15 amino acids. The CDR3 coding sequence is TGTGCCAGCAGCTTAGGGTTTGGCGGCAACACTGAAGCTTTCTTT. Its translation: CASSLGFGGNTEAFF.

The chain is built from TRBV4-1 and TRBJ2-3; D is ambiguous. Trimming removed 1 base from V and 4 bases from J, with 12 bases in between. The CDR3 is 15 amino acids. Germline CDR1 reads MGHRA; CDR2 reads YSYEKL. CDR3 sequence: CASSQVGAIPDTQYF. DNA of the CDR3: TGCGCCAGCAGCCAAGTAGGTGCGATTCCAGATACGCAGTATTTT.